A selection of T cell receptor beta chains follows, all from one sample in a study of T cells after posttransplantation cyclophosphamide. Method: immunoSEQ multiplex PCR; TCRdb's copy keeps in-frame clones and lacks some. This repertoire holds 20,000 to 30,000 clones, and none appear only once. Sequencing was carried out using PBMCs. The receptors come from a woman between 45 and 60 years old in good health, CMV-negative, and a related stem cell transplant donor. The CDR3 runs from the conserved cysteine through the conserved F or W. D genes are given only for firm matches. Expanded clones get a size class; other rows say once, few or many, or leave the size out.

NA	TRBV28	TRBJ2-7	many	TGTGCCAGCAGTTTGCCATCAGGGGTACTGTACGAGCAGTACTTC	CASSLPSGVLYEQYF
NA	TRBV5-5	TRBJ2-1	many	TGTGCCAGCAGCTTCGGGACACCTAACAATGAGCAGTTCTTC	CASSFGTPNNEQFF
TRBD2	TRBV20-1	TRBJ2-1	many	TGCAGTGCTCGGACTAGTGAGCAGTTCTTC	CSARTSEQFF
TRBD1	TRBV7-2	TRBJ2-7	many	TGTGCCAGCACTCGAGTAGGGACAGGGAGCAACGAGCAGTACTTC	CASTRVGTGSNEQYF
NA	TRBV5-6	TRBJ2-7	many	TGTGCCAGCAGCTTTTCGGGGAGCTCCTACGAGCAGTACTTC	CASSFSGSSYEQYF
TRBD1	TRBV6-5	TRBJ2-3	few	TGTGCCAGCAGTGCCGGGACAGGGGGCGCAGATACGCAGTATTTT	CASSAGTGGADTQYF
TRBD2	TRBV19	TRBJ2-3	many	TGTGCCAGTAGTCCACCCCTGGGACTAGCGGGAGAGGGAAGCACAGATACGCAGTATTTT	CASSPPLGLAGEGSTDTQYF
NA	TRBV28	TRBJ2-7	many	TGTGCCAGCAGTTCCATCACCTACGAGCAGTACTTC	CASSSITYEQYF
TRBD2	TRBV10-1	TRBJ2-1	many	TGCGCCAGCAGTGAGTCGGCCCGCGGGGGTGGTGAGCAGTTCTTC	CASSESARGGGEQFF
TRBD2	TRBV6-6	TRBJ2-5	many	TGTGCCAGCAGAATACTAGCGGGGGCGCACGTGGAGACCCAGTACTTC	CASRILAGAHVETQYF
NA	TRBV7-3	TRBJ2-4	many	TGTGCCAGCAGCGCAGGGGTGATGGACATTCAGTACTTC	CASSAGVMDIQYF
TRBD1	TRBV6-5	TRBJ2-5	many	TGTGCCAGCAGTTTAGGGGGCCTCGCGTACTTC	CASSLGGLAYF
NA	TRBV10-3	TRBJ2-7	NA	TGTGCCATCAGTGAGTCGGGCAGTTCAGCCTACGAGCAGTACTTC	CAISESGSSAYEQYF
NA	TRBV28	TRBJ1-1	many	TGTGCCAGCAGTCTTCCAGGGAACACTGAAGCTTTCTTT	CASSLPGNTEAFF
NA	TRBV5-6	TRBJ1-2	many	TGTGCCAGCAGCTTGGGACCCACAGGGAACTATGGCTACACCTTC	CASSLGPTGNYGYTF
TRBD2	TRBV9	TRBJ2-1	few	TGTGCCAGCAGCGCAAGCGGGAGCTCCTACAATGAGCAGTTCTTC	CASSASGSSYNEQFF
TRBD1	TRBV11-2	TRBJ1-2	many	TGTGCCAGCAGCGACCTAAAACGGACAGGGGAGGGCTATGGCTACACCTTC	CASSDLKRTGEGYGYTF
NA	TRBV7-6	TRBJ1-5	many	TGTGCCAGCAGCTTATCACCGGAGGGGGGGGCATATCATCAGCCCCAGCATTTT	CASSLSPEGGAYHQPQHF
NA	TRBV5-6	TRBJ1-4	many	TGTGCCAGCAGCTTCGGGGGGATTGGTGAAAAACTGTTTTTT	CASSFGGIGEKLFF
NA	TRBV4-1	TRBJ1-3	many	TGCGCCAGCAGCCAGGAGCAGGGGCTCGGGTCTGGAAACACCATATATTTT	CASSQEQGLGSGNTIYF
TRBD1	TRBV29-1	TRBJ2-3	many	TGCAGCGTCCGAGTCCCGGGACAGGGAATAGGGACAGATACGCAGTATTTT	CSVRVPGQGIGTDTQYF
TRBD1	TRBV30	TRBJ1-4	many	TGTGCCTGGAGCCAAATCCGGGACAGTAATGAAAAACTGTTTTTT	CAWSQIRDSNEKLFF
TRBD1	TRBV6-1	TRBJ1-1	many	TGTGCCAGCAGCTTCGAAGGGACAGAGAACACTGAAGCTTTCTTT	CASSFEGTENTEAFF
NA	TRBV4-1	TRBJ2-7	many	TGCGCCAGCAGCCAAGCTTTCTCCTACGAGCAGTACTTC	CASSQAFSYEQYF
TRBD2	TRBV7-8	TRBJ2-3	many	TGTGCCAGCAGCTTCTCCCATATTAGCGGGAGTCGGCATCTCGGCACAGATACGCAGTATTTT	CASSFSHISGSRHLGTDTQYF
TRBD2	TRBV19	TRBJ2-3	many	TGTGCCAGTAGTCCCGGGGGGTTTTCGGGAGCGGGCACAGATACGCAGTATTTT	CASSPGGFSGAGTDTQYF
NA	TRBV6-5	TRBJ1-1	NA	TGTGCCAGCAGTTACCGGGGGATGAACACTGAAGCTTTCTTT	CASSYRGMNTEAFF
NA	TRBV7-6	TRBJ2-7	many	TGTGCCAGCAGCCCCAGGGGTTCGGGTTACGAGCAGTACTTC	CASSPRGSGYEQYF
TRBD2	TRBV25-1	TRBJ2-3	many	TGTGCCAGCAGGTCGACTAGCGGGAGGAGCACAGATACGCAGTATTTT	CASRSTSGRSTDTQYF
NA	TRBV2	TRBJ1-2	many	TGTGCCAGCAGTGATCCTCGGGATGGCTACACCTTC	CASSDPRDGYTF
TRBD2	TRBV9	TRBJ2-3	many	TGTGCCAGCAGCGTAAGGCTAGCGGGCACAGATACGCAGTATTTT	CASSVRLAGTDTQYF
NA	TRBV18	TRBJ2-1	many	TGTGCCAGCTCACCAGGGACATTCGACAATGAGCAGTTCTTC	CASSPGTFDNEQFF
NA	TRBV19	TRBJ1-2	many	TGTGCCAGTAGTACGGACAGAAGGTCCTATGGCTACACCTTC	CASSTDRRSYGYTF
TRBD1	TRBV4-3	TRBJ1-4	many	TGCGCCAGCAGCCGAGAACAGGGGCGGAGTGAAAAACTGTTTTTT	CASSREQGRSEKLFF
NA	TRBV29-1	TRBJ1-3	medium-sized	TGCAGCGTTTGGGGGGTTGGTGGAAACACCATATATTTT	CSVWGVGGNTIYF
NA	TRBV5-1	TRBJ2-7	many	TGCGCCAGCAGCGAGGCAGCAACCTACGAGCAGTACTTC	CASSEAATYEQYF
TRBD2	TRBV30	TRBJ2-7	many	TGTGCCTGGCAAGGCTTCGGGACTAGCGGCTCCTACGAGCAGTACTTC	CAWQGFGTSGSYEQYF
NA	TRBV7-2	TRBJ2-3	many	TGTGCCAGCAGCCCTCGTCCGGCAGGGTTGGGAACGGATACGCAGTATTTT	CASSPRPAGLGTDTQYF
TRBD2	TRBV5-1	TRBJ2-1	many	TGCGCCAGCAGCTTGGATCAGCGGGGGAAGTCCTACAATGAGCAGTTCTTC	CASSLDQRGKSYNEQFF
NA	TRBV5-1	TRBJ1-5	NA	TGCGCCAGCAGCCCGGGACAAGGCAATCAGCCCCAGCATTTT	CASSPGQGNQPQHF
NA	TRBV21-1	TRBJ1-1	NA	TGTGCCAGCAGCAAAGTGAAAACAGGGGTTAGAGACACTGAAGCTTTCTTT	CASSKVKTGVRDTEAFF
NA	TRBV14	TRBJ2-2	many	TGTGCCAGCAGCCAAGACCTTCTAGCGCCCGGGGAGCTGTTTTTT	CASSQDLLAPGELFF
NA	TRBV7-9	TRBJ1-2	many	TGTGCCAGCAGCTTAGGGGCCAGGTCCAACTATGGCTACACCTTC	CASSLGARSNYGYTF
NA	TRBV11-2	TRBJ2-7	many	TGTGCCAGCAGCTTAGGGTGGGAGAACGAGCAGTACTTC	CASSLGWENEQYF
NA	TRBV7-2	TRBJ1-2	many	TGTGCCAGCAGCGAGGACAGTAACTATGGCTACACCTTC	CASSEDSNYGYTF
TRBD2	TRBV19	TRBJ2-7	many	TGTGCCAGTAGCCCTCGGACTAGCGGGAGTTGGCACGAGCAGTACTTC	CASSPRTSGSWHEQYF
NA	TRBV30	TRBJ1-4	many	TGTGCCTGGAGTGCTTCGGGAGGCGAAAAACTGTTTTTT	CAWSASGGEKLFF
NA	TRBV6-6	TRBJ2-1	many	TGTGCCAGCAACGCTAGCCCCTACAATGAGCAGTTCTTC	CASNASPYNEQFF
TRBD1	TRBV18	TRBJ1-5	many	TGTGCCAGCTCACCACCTGGGACAGGGGGCAGACAGCCCCAGCATTTT	CASSPPGTGGRQPQHF
TRBD1	TRBV13	TRBJ2-4	many	TGTGCCAGCAGCACGGCCAGGTCGGGACAGGGGAAGCAGTACTTC	CASSTARSGQGKQYF
NA	TRBV5-4	TRBJ1-1	NA	TGTGCCAGCAGCTTGTTCCGGGGGGAGGTGAACACTGAAGCTTTCTTT	CASSLFRGEVNTEAFF
TRBD1	TRBV19	TRBJ2-6	medium-sized	TGTGCCAGTAACTCGAACAGGGGTCCGCCCACGGACTCTGGGGCCAACGTCCTGACTTTC	CASNSNRGPPTDSGANVLTF